Following are 21 T cell receptor beta chains from one sample sequenced in a study of cytomegalovirus exposure and HLA in healthy donors. The PCR contained 60 Vbeta and 13 Jbeta primers. The method was immunoSEQ multiplex PCR; TCRdb's version includes in-frame clones alone and lacks a portion of them. The repertoire holds about 300,000 clones, with 75% to 90% as singletons. What was sequenced was PBMCs. These receptors were obtained from a middle-aged man in good health and CMV-seropositive.

The chain combines TRBV5-6 with TRBJ2-5, with 12 bases that match TRBD2. V lost 4 bases to trimming and J lost 5 bases; unmatched junction nucleotides: 3. Germline lookup yields CDR1 SGHDT and CDR2 YYEEEE. The CDR3 has 14 residues. The DNA of the CDR3 is TGTGCCAGCAGCCCCGGGACTAGCGGGGAGACCCAGTACTTC. Protein: CASSPGTSGETQYF.

This rearrangement joins TRBV6-6 to TRBJ2-3, with D perhaps matching TRBD2 (6 bases). CDR3 size: 15 residues. The V end was cut by 5 bases, the J end by 0 bases, with 12 bases between. Germline lookup yields CDR1 MNHNY and CDR2 SVGAGI (reference sequence). The CDR3 region is CASSLTGGSTDTQYF. The CDR3 DNA reads as TGTGCCAGCAGTCTCACCGGGGGTAGCACAGATACGCAGTATTTT.

V and J are TRBV15 and TRBJ2-3, with a tentative D call TRBD2 (5 bases). The germline V gene encodes CDR1 LNHNV and CDR2 YYDKDF (reference sequence). Trimming removed 3 bases from V and 8 bases from J, with 15 bases in between. The CDR3 runs 14 residues. CDR3 in amino acids: CATSRTTAASTQYF. The CDR3 DNA follows: TGTGCCACCAGCAGGACTACGGCCGCGAGTACGCAGTATTTT.

The chain is built from TRBV2 and TRBJ2-4; 12 positions match TRBD2. The CDR3 runs 18 residues. Germline CDR1 and CDR2: SNHLY and FYNNEI. The trim removed 8 bases at V and 9 bases at J, leaving 20 bases unmatched. CDR3 coding DNA: TGTGCCAGCTCCTTGGATCCGGGGCTAGCGGGAGGGCTTGGCATTCAGTACTTC. Translating gives CASSLDPGLAGGLGIQYF.

J is TRBJ2-1 and V is TRBV7-9; D is possibly TRBD1 (6 bases). Germline CDR1 and CDR2: SEHNR and FQNEAQ (reference sequence). The CDR3 is made up of 17 amino acids. V lost 2 bases, J lost 0 bases, and 14 bases lay in between. The CDR3 DNA sequence: TGTGCCAGCAGCTTACTGACAGGCCGAAGCTCCTACAATGAGCAGTTCTTC. Its protein product is CASSLLTGRSSYNEQFF.

This chain joins TRBV5-1 and TRBJ2-7; TRBD1 matches 8 bases. The V segment lost 0 bases and the J segment 6 bases; nucleotides outside the gene matches: 2. The CDR3 is 13 residues long. Germline V gene data show CDR1 as SGHRS and CDR2 as YFSETQ. DNA for the CDR3: TGCGCCAGCAGCTTGGCAGGGGGCCGCGAGCAGTACTTC. It is translated as CASSLAGGREQYF.

The chain uses TRBV5-1 and TRBJ2-5, with 8 bases matching TRBD1. The DNA end is more similar to TRBJ2-7, so the J call may be wrong. The CDR3 runs to 14 residues. CDR1 SGHRS and CDR2 YFSETQ come from the germline V gene. CDR3 nucleotide sequence: TGCGCCAGCAGCCTGAGACAGGGGTGGGACGAGCAGTACTTC. Translated: CASSLRQGWDEQYF.

As to this clone: This specimen includes other DNA sequences encoding the same CDR3. CDR3 sequence: CSVEGGGEQYF. Written as DNA, the CDR3 is TGCAGCGTTGAAGGCGGGGGCGAGCAGTACTTC. The chain recombines TRBV29-1 with TRBJ2-7; TRBD2 matches 7 bases. Unmatched junction bases numbered 0, after V lost 1 base and J lost 6 bases. The CDR3 length is 11 residues. Per the germline V gene, CDR1 is SQVTM and CDR2 is ANQGSEA.

The rearrangement joins TRBV28 to TRBJ2-7; 9 bases are a match to TRBD2. This CDR3 has 16 residues. Trimming at V came to 5 bases and at J to 1 base, leaving 9 bases not matched to a gene. CDR1 MDHEN and CDR2 SYDVKM come from the germline V gene. The CDR3 region is CASSPFFTSGSYEQYF. The CDR3 DNA is TGTGCCAGCAGTCCCTTCTTCACTAGCGGGTCCTACGAGCAGTACTTC.

V gene TRBV18 combines with J gene TRBJ2-7; 8 bases are shared with TRBD1. V was clipped by 0 bases and J by 3 bases; unmatched bases: 1. The CDR3 covers 14 residues. The V gene's germline CDR1 is KGHSH and CDR2 LQKENI. DNA of the CDR3: TGTGCCAGCTCACCACCAGACAGGGGCTACGAGCAGTACTTC. It is translated as CASSPPDRGYEQYF.

This chain joins TRBV6-5 and TRBJ2-7, with 9 bases matching TRBD1. The CDR3 runs 13 residues. CDR1 and CDR2 (germline): MNHEY, SVGAGI. Unmatched junction bases numbered 6, after V lost 7 bases and J lost 5 bases. The CDR3 nucleotides read TGTGCCAGCACTAGGACAGGGGTGGACGAGCAGTACTTC. It yields the protein CASTRTGVDEQYF.

The V gene is TRBV28, the J gene TRBJ1-3; 11 positions match TRBD1. Germline assignment: CDR1 MDHEN and CDR2 SYDVKM. The ends lost 8 bases at V and 0 bases at J; junction bases unmatched: 6. This CDR3 has 16 residues. The CDR3 sequence is CASGTGGMFSGNTIYF. Here the CDR3 DNA reads TGTGCCAGCGGGACAGGGGGAATGTTCTCTGGAAACACCATATATTTT.

This clone has a single count. J is TRBJ1-2 and V is TRBV27; D remains unclear. Trimming stripped 2 bases from V and 7 bases from J, with 11 bases between. CDR3 size: 13 residues. Germline V gene lookup returns CDR1 MNHEY and CDR2 SMNVEV (reference sequence). The CDR3 sequence is CASSLRDAGGYTF. CDR3 bases: TGTGCCAGCAGTTTAAGGGATGCGGGTGGCTACACCTTC.

The CDR3 sequence: CASSPQAAGSTDTQYF. The CDR3 nucleotides are TGTGCCAGCTCACCACAAGCAGCGGGGAGCACAGATACGCAGTATTTT. The chain recombines TRBV18 with TRBJ2-3, with 7 bases matching TRBD2. V lost 1 base and J lost 0; bases outside the gene matches: 4. The germline gives CDR1 KGHSH, CDR2 LQKENI. CDR3 length equals 16 residues.

The V gene is TRBV5-1, the J gene TRBJ2-5; 10 bases fit TRBD1. The end of the DNA is better explained by TRBJ2-7, so the J call may be wrong. This CDR3 spans 14 amino acids. Germline values: CDR1 SGHRS, CDR2 YFSETQ. DNA for the CDR3: TGCGCCAGCAGCTTCGGGACAGGGGACTACGAGCAGTACTTC. Amino acid sequence: CASSFGTGDYEQYF.

This clone was picked up one time. This chain joins TRBV5-6 and TRBJ1-3, with TRBD1 identical over 10 bases. The CDR3 is 15 amino acids. Losses at the gene ends were 7 bases for V and 1 base for J; bases not matched to a gene: 5. Germline V gene sequence: CDR1 SGHDT, CDR2 YYEEEE. CDR3: CASGGTGESGNTIYF. CDR3 DNA: TGTGCCAGCGGGGGGACAGGGGAGTCTGGAAACACCATATATTTT.

V gene TRBV6-5 combines with J gene TRBJ1-6, with 7 bases that match TRBD1. Looked up from germline, CDR1 is MNHEY and CDR2 is SVGAGI. This CDR3 is 16 amino acids long. J gave up 1 base and V 2 bases, and 2 bases lay outside the gene matches. CDR3 nucleotide sequence: TGTGCCAGCAGTTACAGGGGGCTATCCTATAATTCACCCCTCCACTTT. This translates into CASSYRGLSYNSPLHF.

The chain links TRBV14 to TRBJ1-5; D unresolved. V gave up 4 bases and J gave up 0 bases, with 4 bases separating them. The CDR3 is 13 residues long. Germline V gives CDR1 SGHDN, CDR2 FVKESK. The chain's CDR3 is CASSLYSNQPQHF. Here the CDR3 DNA reads TGTGCCAGCAGCCTTTATAGCAATCAGCCCCAGCATTTT.

The chain combines TRBV6-6 with TRBJ2-1; 9 bases are a match to TRBD2. CDR3 length: 15 residues. CDR1 and CDR2 (germline): MNHNY, SVGAGI (reference sequence). V dropped 6 bases and J dropped 10; count of bases not matched to a gene: 13. The CDR3 coding sequence is TGTGCCAGCAGAAGGGTGGGCGGGGGGGCTTGGGAGCAGTTCTTC. Its translation: CASRRVGGGAWEQFF.

The chain couples TRBV28 to TRBJ1-4; no clear D. CDR3 length: 11 residues. The germline V and J ends were trimmed by 3 bases and 7 bases, with 3 bases remaining between them. Germline V gene sequence: CDR1 MDHEN, CDR2 SYDVKM. The CDR3 is CASSFIEKLFF. In nucleotides, the CDR3 is TGTGCCAGCAGTTTTATTGAAAAACTGTTTTTT.

V is TRBV11-3 and J is TRBJ1-1, with D unresolved. This CDR3 has 14 amino acids. Germline CDR1 is SGHNT and CDR2 is YENEEA. V gave up 1 base and J gave up 7 bases, with 13 bases separating them. Written as DNA, the CDR3 is TGTGCCAGCAGCTTAGGGCGAGGGTACGGTGAAGCTTTCTTT. This sequence encodes CASSLGRGYGEAFF.